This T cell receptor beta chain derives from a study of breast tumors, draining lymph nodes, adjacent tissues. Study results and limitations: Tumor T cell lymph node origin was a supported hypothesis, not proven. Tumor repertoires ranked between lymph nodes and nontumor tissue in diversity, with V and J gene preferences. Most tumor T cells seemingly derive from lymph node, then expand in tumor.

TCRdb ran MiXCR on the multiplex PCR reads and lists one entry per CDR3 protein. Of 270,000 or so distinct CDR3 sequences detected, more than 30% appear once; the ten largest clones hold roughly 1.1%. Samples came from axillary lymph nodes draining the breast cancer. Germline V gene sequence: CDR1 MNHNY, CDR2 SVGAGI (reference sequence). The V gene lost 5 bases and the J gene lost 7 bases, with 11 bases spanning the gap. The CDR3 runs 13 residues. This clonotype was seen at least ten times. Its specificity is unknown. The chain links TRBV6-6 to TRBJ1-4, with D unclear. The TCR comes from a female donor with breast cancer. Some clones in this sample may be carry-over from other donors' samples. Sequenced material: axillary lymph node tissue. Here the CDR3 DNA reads TGTGCCAGCAGTCGGTCCCGAAGTGAAAAACTGTTTTTT. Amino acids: CASSRSRSEKLFF.